One sample yielded the 17 T cell receptor beta chains listed below, sequenced in a study of OX40 agonist ivuxolimab in advanced cancers. Repertoires were generated with immunoSEQ multiplex PCR, while TCRdb's copy carries only in-frame clones and drops some. The sample carries more than 80,000 clones, about 91% recorded once. This specimen consisted of CD4+ or CD8+ T cells sorted from blood, obtained in a trial of the OX40 agonist ivuxolimab. All receptors come from an adult with an advanced solid tumor such as melanoma, head and neck, liver or kidney cancer.

The chain couples TRBV5-5 to TRBJ2-1, with 8 bases aligning to TRBD1. Germline lookup yields CDR1 SGHKS and CDR2 YYEKEE (reference sequence). This CDR3 spans 19 amino acids. V was clipped by 4 bases and J by 5 bases; unmatched bases: 20. CDR3 protein: CASSLLQDRGGVVHNEQFF. In nucleotides, the CDR3 is TGTGCCAGCAGCCTACTACAAGACAGGGGAGGTGTCGTACACAATGAGCAGTTCTTC.

A few counts support this clone. The J gene is TRBJ1-3, the V gene TRBV19; weak D call: TRBD1 (5 bases). Germline CDR1 is LNHDA and CDR2 is SQIVND (reference sequence). V was cut by 8 bases and J by 0 bases, with 11 bases left in between. The CDR3 covers 14 residues. The CDR3 DNA reads as TGTGCCAGTGCCGTGGGGACCTCTGGAAACACCATATATTTT. Its protein product is CASAVGTSGNTIYF.

The CDR3 DNA sequence: TGTGCCACCAGCCGAAGTGTGAGCACTGAAGCTTTCTTT. It codes for CATSRSVSTEAFF. The gene calls are TRBV15 and TRBJ1-1; no reliable D call. Germline assignment: CDR1 LNHNV and CDR2 YYDKDF (reference sequence). The length of the CDR3 is 13 residues. V was pared by 5 bases and J by 4 bases, with 11 bases between.

This chain uses TRBV2 with TRBJ2-1, with 8 bases fitting TRBD2. The germline CDR1 and CDR2 sequences are SNHLY and FYNNEI. This CDR3 comprises 16 residues. J lost 5 bases, V lost 8 bases, and 14 bases had no gene match. CDR3 nucleotides: TGTGCCAGCTCAAGAAAGCGGGAGATGGTCAACAATGAGCAGTTCTTC. Translation: CASSRKREMVNNEQFF.

The gene calls are TRBV19 and TRBJ2-1; 10 bases fit TRBD2. V trimming: 0 bases; J trimming: 9 bases; junction bases outside the gene matches: 11. Per the germline V gene, CDR1 is LNHDA and CDR2 is SQIVND (reference sequence). The CDR3 is 17 residues long. CDR3 nucleotide sequence: TGTGCCAGTAGTATAGAGGCTAGCGGGAGATCAGAGGGTGAGCAGTTCTTC. Protein: CASSIEASGRSEGEQFF.

The V gene is TRBV7-9, the J gene TRBJ2-7, with D unclear. With 1 base removed from V and 3 bases from J, the gap between germline ends came to 7 bases. This CDR3 has 13 residues. Germline CDR1 reads SEHNR; CDR2 reads FQNEAQ (reference sequence). The CDR3 DNA sequence: TGTGCCAGCAGCTTAGGAGTCTACTACGAGCAGTACTTC. It codes for CASSLGVYYEQYF.

The sample holds one count of this clone. J is TRBJ2-3 and V is TRBV14, with a weak D call TRBD2 (6 bases). The germline CDR1 and CDR2 sequences are SGHDN and FVKESK. CDR3 length: 14 residues. With 4 bases removed from V and 2 bases from J, the gap between germline ends came to 10 bases. The CDR3 nucleotides are TGTGCCAGCAGCCGCCGGGACTTCACAGATACGCAGTATTTT. Its translation: CASSRRDFTDTQYF.

The chain recombines TRBV11-2 with TRBJ2-7; maybe TRBD1 (6 bases). CDR3 length: 14 residues. Trimming removed 6 bases at V and 0 bases at J, with 12 bases between. Looked up from germline, CDR1 is SGHAT and CDR2 is FQNNGV. Here the CDR3 reads CASRTGFSSYEQYF. In DNA form, the CDR3 reads TGTGCCAGCAGGACAGGATTCAGCTCCTACGAGCAGTACTTC.

The V call is TRBV6-6, the J call TRBJ2-5; 7 bases are shared with TRBD2. There are 13 residues in the CDR3. Germline lookup yields CDR1 MNHNY and CDR2 SVGAGI (reference sequence). V lost 2 bases, J lost 4 bases, and 1 base stayed unmatched. DNA for the CDR3: TGTGCCAGCAGTTACGGGAGGGGAGAGACCCAGTACTTC. It is translated as CASSYGRGETQYF.

This clone was picked up one time. V is TRBV5-1 and J is TRBJ1-4; 7 bases agree with TRBD1. This CDR3 region has 15 residues. V shed 4 bases, J shed 2 bases, and the junction held 5 bases outside the gene matches. CDR1 and CDR2 from the germline V gene are SGHRS and YFSETQ. For the CDR3, the DNA is TGCGCCAGCAGCCCATACAGGGGTACTAATGAAAAACTGTTTTTT. Translated, it gives CASSPYRGTNEKLFF.

The CDR3 region is CASSQLAVSSYEQYF. CDR3 coding DNA: TGTGCCAGCAGCCAACTAGCGGTGAGCTCCTACGAGCAGTACTTC. This chain uses TRBV2 with TRBJ2-7, with 8 bases identical to TRBD2. The CDR3 is 15 residues long. V was pared by 6 bases and J by 0 bases, with 7 bases of the junction left unmatched. The germline V gene encodes CDR1 SNHLY and CDR2 FYNNEI.

The chain uses TRBV6-5 and TRBJ2-5; D is possibly TRBD1 or TRBD2 (5 bases each). The V gene's germline CDR1 is MNHEY and CDR2 SVGAGI. The CDR3 extends over 13 amino acids. Trimming took off 8 bases at V and 5 bases at J, with 15 bases between the two ends. CDR3 coding DNA: TGTGCCAGCCTCGACAGCTCGGGGGAGACCCAGTACTTC. Protein product: CASLDSSGETQYF.

This chain uses TRBV5-1 with TRBJ1-1; TRBD1 might be the D (6 bases). The germline V gene encodes CDR1 SGHRS and CDR2 YFSETQ. The V end lost 4 bases, the J end lost 1 base, and 14 bases lay between the germline ends. This CDR3 spans 15 amino acids. The CDR3 sequence: CASSGGGGSNTEAFF. In DNA, the CDR3 is TGCGCCAGCAGCGGCGGGGGCGGCTCGAACACTGAAGCTTTCTTT.

This chain connects TRBV5-1 to TRBJ2-1; the match to TRBD2 covers 7 bases. Losses at the gene ends were 0 bases for V and 4 bases for J; bases not matched to a gene: 10. The CDR3 runs to 17 residues. Germline CDR1 is SGHRS and CDR2 is YFSETQ. The CDR3 loop is CASSLELGGTSYNEQFF. The CDR3, as DNA: TGCGCCAGCAGCTTGGAGTTGGGGGGGACCTCATACAATGAGCAGTTCTTC.

This sequence joins TRBV10-3 and TRBJ2-1; 7 bases align to TRBD1. Germline V CDR1 and CDR2: ENHRY, SYGVKD. V was pared by 2 bases and J by 5 bases, with 0 bases of the junction left unmatched. The CDR3 totals 13 residues. The CDR3, as DNA: TGTGCCATCAGTGAGGGGACAGACAATGAGCAGTTCTTC. Translation gives CAISEGTDNEQFF.

The chain is built from TRBV5-8 and TRBJ1-6; D not certain. The V end was cut by 6 bases, the J end by 6 bases, with 10 bases between. Germline CDR1 and CDR2: SGHTS and YDEGEE. This CDR3 comprises 13 residues. For the CDR3, the DNA is TGTGCCAGCACCTCATTAGTTAATTCACCCCTCCACTTT. Protein sequence: CASTSLVNSPLHF.

V and J are TRBV10-3 and TRBJ1-2; no clear D gene. V was trimmed by 4 bases and J by 7 bases, leaving 19 bases between them. Germline CDR1 reads ENHRY; CDR2 reads SYGVKD. The CDR3 has 15 amino acids. CDR3 sequence reads: CAISGTPQELGGYTF. The CDR3 region has the DNA TGTGCCATCAGTGGCACCCCGCAGGAACTGGGTGGCTACACCTTC.